The 23 T cell receptor beta chains below come from one sample, sequenced in a study of beta chain features in type 1 diabetes. Expressed TCRB transcripts were sequenced, since all the RNA that had been isolated was reverse transcribed. TCRdb keeps only in-frame clones here, not all; method: immunoSEQ multiplex PCR. This table has around 70,000 clones, around 49% appearing once. The antigens of these receptors remain unknown. Regarding the study as a whole: Type 1 diabetes patients showed a moderate but significant shortening of TCRB CDR3s in all four CD4+ subsets.

The source material was central memory CD4+ T cells from blood. Every receptor here comes from a man between 25 and 39 years old with type 1 diabetes.

This clone showed up just a few times. This sequence joins TRBV6-1 and TRBJ1-1; 7 bases map to TRBD1. The germline V gene has CDR1 MNHNS and CDR2 SASEGT. V lost 3 bases, J lost 4 bases, and 17 bases stayed unmatched. This CDR3 has 18 residues. This CDR3 reads CASSDGFQGGSRGTEAFF. CDR3 coding DNA: TGTGCCAGCAGTGACGGATTCCAAGGGGGCTCGAGGGGCACTGAAGCTTTCTTT.

This clone was found a few times. The V and J genes are TRBV7-2 and TRBJ2-7, with D perhaps matching TRBD2 (5 bases). Trimming took 1 base from V and 0 from J, leaving 13 bases between them. Germline values: CDR1 SGHTA, CDR2 FQGNSA. This CDR3 is built from 16 residues. The CDR3 nucleotides read TGTGCCAGCAGCTTAGTAGGGCGGGTAAGCTCCTACGAGCAGTACTTC. Its protein product is CASSLVGRVSSYEQYF.

This clone was seen a few times. This sequence joins TRBV4-2 and TRBJ2-3, with TRBD2 matching over 10 bases. Germline-derived CDR1 and CDR2 are LGHNA and YNFKEQ. CDR3 length equals 15 residues. Trimming at V came to 0 bases and at J to 8 bases, leaving 5 bases not matched to a gene. CDR3 DNA: TGTGCCAGCAGCCAAGAAGGGACTAGCGCCCGTACGCAGTATTTT. The encoded protein is CASSQEGTSARTQYF.

This sequence joins TRBV4-1 and TRBJ2-2, with 7 bases lining up with TRBD2. Germline V gene lookup returns CDR1 MGHRA and CDR2 YSYEKL. The V segment lost 1 base and the J segment 0 bases; nucleotides outside the gene matches: 8. The CDR3 extends over 18 amino acids. The CDR3 here is CASSQAVIGGSNTGELFF. The DNA for the CDR3 is TGCGCCAGCAGCCAAGCTGTTATCGGGGGGTCGAACACCGGGGAGCTGTTTTTT.

This chain connects TRBV30 to TRBJ1-1; D may be TRBD1 (5 bases). Germline CDR1 and CDR2: GTSNPN and SVGIG (reference sequence). There are 13 residues in the CDR3. V lost 0 bases and J 5 bases, leaving 10 bases between the germline ends. CDR3 in amino acids: CAWSVRGGTEAFF. The CDR3 nucleotides are TGTGCCTGGAGTGTACGCGGGGGTACTGAAGCTTTCTTT. The variable domain in full, with the rest retrieved from reference TRBV30 and TRBJ1-1, is SQTIHQWPATLVQPVGSPLSLECTVEGTSNPNLYWYRQAAGRGLQLLFYSVGIGQISSEVPQNLSASRPQDRQFILSSKKLLLSDSGFYLCAWSVRGGTEAFFGQGTRLTVV.

In its sample, this clone was seen a few times. The chain recombines TRBV6-5 with TRBJ2-3; 7 bases align to TRBD1. CDR1 is MNHEY, CDR2 SVGAGI, per germline. The CDR3 runs to 15 residues. J gave up 2 bases and V 6 bases, and 8 bases lay outside the gene matches. The CDR3 loop reads CASSLDRELTDTQYF. The CDR3 DNA reads TGTGCCAGCAGCCTCGACAGGGAGCTCACAGATACGCAGTATTTT.

The chain is built from TRBV7-2 and TRBJ2-3, with TRBD2 as a possible D gene (5 bases). The V and J ends lost 5 bases and 9 bases respectively, with 18 bases between them. Germline CDR1 and CDR2: SGHTA and FQGNSA. CDR3 length: 14 amino acids. The CDR3 sequence is CASSPSRGSRTQYF. The CDR3 nucleotides are TGTGCCAGCAGCCCAAGTCGGGGAAGTAGGACGCAGTATTTT.

This rearrangement joins TRBV5-6 to TRBJ2-5, with a weak D call TRBD2 (6 bases). CDR1 and CDR2 (germline): SGHDT, YYEEEE. Trimming took off 0 bases at V and 2 bases at J, with 11 bases between the two ends. The CDR3 contains 15 residues. CDR3 residues: CASSLATAGQETQYF. CDR3 DNA: TGTGCCAGCAGCTTGGCCACGGCGGGACAAGAGACCCAGTACTTC.

This clone has only a few counts. The chain links TRBV30 to TRBJ1-1; the D gene is possibly TRBD1 (5 bases). V was pared by 3 bases and J by 1 base, with 9 bases between. Germline V lookup: CDR1 GTSNPN, CDR2 SVGIG (reference sequence). This CDR3 has 13 amino acids. The CDR3 nucleotides read TGTGCCTGGAGACACGGGGGGAACACTGAAGCTTTCTTT. It codes for CAWRHGGNTEAFF.

This chain uses TRBV4-1 with TRBJ1-4, with 7 bases lining up with TRBD1. V lost 4 bases to trimming and J lost 1 base; unmatched junction nucleotides: 6. This CDR3 contains 16 residues. CDR1 is MGHRA and CDR2 is YSYEKL in the germline V gene. The CDR3 DNA follows: TGCGCCAGCAGCCTAGGGGGCAGGGGAACTAATGAAAAACTGTTTTTT. Translated: CASSLGGRGTNEKLFF.

This clone has only a few counts. A read error may account for a junction end that differs from germline. The chain couples TRBV7-7 to TRBJ2-5; 7 nucleotides agree with TRBD1. CDR3 length equals 13 residues. CDR1 and CDR2 from the germline V gene are SSHAT and FNYEAQ (reference sequence). CDR3 sequence reads: CASSPTTGDTQYF. The CDR3 DNA reads as TGTGCTAGCAGCCCTACCACAGGGGACACCCAGTACTTC.

The CDR3 is CASRRDLMDNEQFF. CDR3 in DNA: TGCGCCAGCAGGCGGGACTTGATGGACAATGAGCAGTTCTTC. This chain links TRBV10-1 with TRBJ2-1, with D maybe TRBD2 (6 bases). Looked up from germline, CDR1 is WNHNN and CDR2 is SYGVQD (reference sequence). The CDR3 extends over 14 amino acids. With 6 bases removed from V and 5 bases from J, the gap between germline ends came to 14 bases.

This clone was found a few times. This chain links TRBV5-4 with TRBJ2-7; 14 bases map to TRBD2. CDR1 and CDR2 from the germline V gene are SGHNT and YYREEE (reference sequence). Trimming at V came to 4 bases and at J to 4 bases, leaving 4 bases not matched to a gene. There are 15 residues in the CDR3. Here the CDR3 DNA reads TGTGCCAGCAGCACCGGGACTAGCGGGAGTTACGAGCAGTACTTC. Amino acid sequence: CASSTGTSGSYEQYF.

This chain uses TRBV27 with TRBJ1-4; 7 bases map to TRBD1. The V segment lost 5 bases and the J segment 8 bases; nucleotides outside the gene matches: 8. The CDR3 runs to 14 residues. The germline V gene has CDR1 MNHEY and CDR2 SMNVEV (reference sequence). DNA of the CDR3: TGTGCCAGCAGTCTACAGGGGCCCCTCGAAAAACTGTTTTTT. Translated: CASSLQGPLEKLFF.

This clone has just a few counts. This rearrangement joins TRBV11-2 to TRBJ2-2, with TRBD1 as a possible D gene (5 bases). V lost 1 base and J 7 bases, leaving 19 bases between the germline ends. CDR1 is SGHAT and CDR2 is FQNNGV in the germline V gene. The CDR3 length is 17 residues. The CDR3 DNA reads TGTGCCAGCAGCTTAGTGGGGCGGTTTCCGAGTGACGGGGAGCTGTTTTTT. Translated, it gives CASSLVGRFPSDGELFF.

The V and J genes are TRBV10-3 and TRBJ2-5, with 7 bases matching TRBD1. Germline trimming cut 7 bases from V and 1 base from J; bases unmatched to any gene: 9. The CDR3 covers 15 residues. Germline V gene lookup returns CDR1 ENHRY and CDR2 SYGVKD. The CDR3 DNA reads as TGTGCCATCACCAGGAACAGGGGAACCCAAGAGACCCAGTACTTC. It codes for CAITRNRGTQETQYF.

The chain uses TRBV7-6 and TRBJ2-7, with TRBD2 as a possible D gene (7 bases). V lost 1 base, J lost 5 bases, and 15 bases lay in between. The CDR3 is made up of 15 amino acids. Germline V gives CDR1 SGHVS, CDR2 FNYEAQ. The DNA for the CDR3 is TGTGCCAGCAGCTTAGGAGGGGGGGGAACCCACGAGCAGTACTTC. Protein: CASSLGGGGTHEQYF.

This clone has just a few counts. The chain has TRBV2 and TRBJ1-5; TRBD1 might be the D (6 bases). The V and J ends lost 2 bases and 11 bases respectively, with 22 bases between them. The CDR3 contains 16 residues. Germline assignment: CDR1 SNHLY and CDR2 FYNNEI. The CDR3 loop reads CASSELWASNQGSQHF. The CDR3 DNA sequence: TGTGCCAGCAGTGAACTATGGGCCTCCAACCAGGGGTCCCAGCATTTT.

This clone was picked up a small number of times. This chain links TRBV7-2 with TRBJ2-3, with unresolved D. Per the germline V gene, CDR1 is SGHTA and CDR2 is FQGNSA. Trimming stripped 4 bases from V and 4 bases from J, with 9 bases between. The CDR3 has 13 amino acids. The CDR3 region has the DNA TGTGCCAGCAGCTGGAGTGAAGCAGATACGCAGTATTTT. Its protein is CASSWSEADTQYF.

This clone was counted a few times. The chain is built from TRBV9 and TRBJ2-5; 8 nucleotides align to TRBD2. The CDR3 has 16 residues. J gave up 5 bases and V 1 base, and 10 bases lay outside the gene matches. Germline assignment: CDR1 SGDLS and CDR2 YYNGEE. Written as DNA, the CDR3 is TGTGCCAGCAGCGTAATGGGACTAGGAGGAGGGGAGACCCAGTACTTC. Encoded protein: CASSVMGLGGGETQYF.

This chain connects TRBV19 to TRBJ2-1; 16 bases agree with TRBD2. V shed 6 bases, J shed 0 bases, and the junction held 5 bases outside the gene matches. The CDR3 consists of 18 residues. The germline gives CDR1 LNHDA, CDR2 SQIVND (reference sequence). CDR3 DNA sequence: TGTGCCAGTAGATACGGGACTAGCGGGAGGGCCTCCTACAATGAGCAGTTCTTC. Encoded protein: CASRYGTSGRASYNEQFF.

The chain employs TRBV19 and TRBJ2-5; D remains unclear. The CDR3 loop spans 14 amino acids. Germline assignment: CDR1 LNHDA and CDR2 SQIVND (reference sequence). V lost 1 base and J 5 bases, leaving 11 bases between the germline ends. In DNA, the CDR3 is TGTGCCAGTAGTATAGGACCCACGCGGGAGACCCAGTACTTC. Amino acids: CASSIGPTRETQYF.

This chain joins TRBV25-1 and TRBJ2-5; TRBD1 agrees at 7 bases. Germline V CDR1 and CDR2: MGHDK, SYGVNS. This CDR3 contains 14 residues. With 5 bases clipped from V and 5 bases from J, the junction kept 8 bases outside the gene matches. CDR3 bases: TGTGCCAGCAGTCCAGGGGGATCAAGGGAGACCCAGTACTTC. Protein: CASSPGGSRETQYF.